These 21 T cell receptor beta chains originate from one sample sequenced in a study of cytomegalovirus exposure and HLA in healthy donors. Use of 60 Vbeta and 13 Jbeta primers characterized the PCR. Method: immunoSEQ multiplex PCR; TCRdb's copy keeps in-frame clones and lacks some. The sample shows under 150,000 clones, around 72% of them seen only once. The sample consisted of PBMCs. The source is a woman in her thirties or forties in good health and CMV-seronegative.

The rearrangement uses TRBV9 and TRBJ1-1; TRBD1 aligns across 9 bases. Per the germline V gene, CDR1 is SGDLS and CDR2 is YYNGEE. The CDR3 has 17 amino acids. V dropped 3 bases and J dropped 0; count of bases not matched to a gene: 9. CDR3 sequence reads: CASSGGGDRALNTEAFF. The CDR3 DNA reads TGTGCCAGCAGCGGGGGAGGGGACAGGGCTTTGAACACTGAAGCTTTCTTT.

This chain connects TRBV9 to TRBJ2-1; TRBD2 matches at 13 bases. CDR3 length equals 15 residues. CDR1 is SGDLS, CDR2 YYNGEE, per germline. Germline trimming cut 3 bases from V and 6 bases from J; bases unmatched to any gene: 3. The CDR3 nucleotides are TGTGCCAGCAGCGCCACTAGCGGGGGGGCCAATGAGCAGTTCTTC. This translates into CASSATSGGANEQFF. The whole variable domain, remainder taken from reference TRBV9 and TRBJ2-1, is DSGVTQTPKHLITATGQRVTLRCSPRSGDLSVYWYQQSLDQGLQFLIQYYNGEERAKGNILERFSAQQFPDLHSELNLSSLELGDSALYFCASSATSGGANEQFFGPGTRLTVL.

This sequence joins TRBV7-9 and TRBJ1-1; D is unclear. V was clipped by 5 bases and J by 1 base, with 14 bases between them. The CDR3 is 15 amino acids. Germline V lookup: CDR1 SEHNR, CDR2 FQNEAQ (reference sequence). This chain's CDR3 is CASSLKGSGNTEAFF. The DNA of the CDR3 is TGTGCCAGCAGCCTGAAAGGATCGGGGAACACTGAAGCTTTCTTT. Full variable domain (rest looked up from reference TRBV7-9 and TRBJ1-1): DTGVSQNPRHKITKRGQNVTFRCDPISEHNRLYWYRQTLGQGPEFLTYFQNEAQLEKSRLLSDRFSAERPKGSFSTLEIQRTEQGDSAMYLCASSLKGSGNTEAFFGQGTRLTVV.

This clone was picked up a small number of times. This chain uses TRBV7-6 with TRBJ1-1; D gene ambiguous. CDR3 length: 14 residues. Germline assignment: CDR1 SGHVS and CDR2 FNYEAQ. V lost 5 bases, J lost 4 bases, and 14 bases lay in between. The CDR3 reads CASSQSSSVTEAFF. The CDR3 DNA reads TGTGCCAGCAGCCAATCCTCCAGTGTCACTGAAGCTTTCTTT.

This clone was counted only a few times. The chain carries TRBV28 and TRBJ1-5; D is undetermined. The CDR3 extends over 17 amino acids. The germline V and J ends were trimmed by 5 bases and 4 bases, with 21 bases remaining between them. Germline CDR1 reads MDHEN; CDR2 reads SYDVKM. The CDR3 region has the DNA TGTGCCAGCAGTACTTACAGAGTACCTTCCCTAAATCAGCCCCAGCATTTT. This gives the protein CASSTYRVPSLNQPQHF.

V usage is TRBV2 and J usage is TRBJ2-7, with 11 nucleotides matching TRBD2. Looked up from germline, CDR1 is SNHLY and CDR2 is FYNNEI. V dropped 5 bases and J dropped 1; count of bases not matched to a gene: 4. This CDR3 spans 15 amino acids. The CDR3 nucleotides are TGTGCCAGCAGTTTAGCGGGAGGGCCGTCCTACGAGCAGTACTTC. Protein product: CASSLAGGPSYEQYF.

This clone appeared once. V usage is TRBV27 and J usage is TRBJ2-1; 12 positions agree with TRBD2. Per germline, CDR1 MNHEY and CDR2 SMNVEV (reference sequence). Trimming at V came to 8 bases and at J to 5 bases, leaving 7 bases not matched to a gene. The CDR3 is made up of 15 amino acids. CDR3 protein: CASFTRTSGDNEQFF. For the CDR3, the DNA is TGTGCCAGCTTCACCAGGACTAGCGGGGACAATGAGCAGTTCTTC.

This clone was found once. The chain employs TRBV28 and TRBJ1-2, with TRBD1 identical over 11 bases. Trimming cost V 8 bases and J 4 bases; bases outside gene matches: 15. The CDR3 extends over 17 amino acids. Germline lookup yields CDR1 MDHEN and CDR2 SYDVKM. The CDR3 sequence is CASAPGQGAHFGYGYTF. The CDR3 DNA reads as TGTGCCAGCGCACCCGGACAGGGGGCCCATTTCGGCTATGGCTACACCTTC.

The chain recombines TRBV30 with TRBJ2-1; maybe TRBD2 (5 bases). The CDR3 runs 12 residues. Trimming removed 0 bases from V and 9 bases from J, with 9 bases in between. In germline, CDR1 is GTSNPN, CDR2 SVGIG (reference sequence). The CDR3 DNA reads as TGTGCCTGGAGTGTAAATGAGGGTGAGCAGTTCTTC. Translated, it gives CAWSVNEGEQFF. The full variable domain, completed using reference TRBV30 and TRBJ2-1, is SQTIHQWPATLVQPVGSPLSLECTVEGTSNPNLYWYRQAAGRGLQLLFYSVGIGQISSEVPQNLSASRPQDRQFILSSKKLLLSDSGFYLCAWSVNEGEQFFGPGTRLTVL.

This clone occurred a few times. The chain joins TRBV6-6 to TRBJ1-6; no definite D call. This CDR3 region has 13 residues. Per the germline V gene, CDR1 is MNHNY and CDR2 is SVGAGI (reference sequence). V was pared by 6 bases and J by 13 bases, with 16 bases between. The CDR3 region is CASRREGPGPLHF. The CDR3 nucleotides are TGTGCCAGCAGGAGGGAGGGCCCGGGTCCCCTCCACTTT.

The chain carries TRBV13 and TRBJ2-5; TRBD1 agrees at 11 bases. V lost 3 bases and J lost 3; bases outside the gene matches: 3. This CDR3 is 15 amino acids long. Germline CDR1 is PRHDT and CDR2 is FYEKMQ (reference sequence). The CDR3 coding sequence is TGTGCCAGCAGCTTCCGGGGACAGGGGGAAGAGACCCAGTACTTC. Protein sequence: CASSFRGQGEETQYF.

This rearrangement joins TRBV5-1 to TRBJ2-5; the match to TRBD1 covers 10 bases. After removal of 0 bases from V and 2 bases from J, the junction contained 4 bases not matched to a gene. The CDR3 totals 16 residues. In germline, CDR1 is SGHRS, CDR2 YFSETQ. The DNA for the CDR3 is TGCGCCAGCAGCTTGGCGGGACAGGGGATTCAAGAGACCCAGTACTTC. Residues: CASSLAGQGIQETQYF.

This clone appeared once. The CDR3 protein is CASSPGFEAGGWEQYF. The CDR3 nucleotides are TGTGCCAGCAGTCCTGGCTTTGAAGCGGGAGGCTGGGAGCAGTACTTC. V gene TRBV6-6 combines with J gene TRBJ2-5, with 9 bases lining up with TRBD2. Germline trimming cut 5 bases from V and 11 bases from J; bases unmatched to any gene: 18. The CDR3 is made up of 16 amino acids. Germline CDR1 and CDR2: MNHNY and SVGAGI (reference sequence).

The V and J genes are TRBV9 and TRBJ2-5, with a possible D match to TRBD1 (5 bases). The J call is in doubt because the DNA end fits TRBJ2-7 better. In germline, CDR1 is SGDLS, CDR2 YYNGEE. The CDR3 totals 14 residues. The CDR3 DNA follows: TGTGCCAGCAGCGTAGAAGGTCAGGGTTACGAGCAGTACTTC. Translating it yields CASSVEGQGYEQYF.

The V gene is TRBV6-4, the J gene TRBJ2-3; 9 bases line up with TRBD2. V shed 4 bases and J 4 bases; nucleotides not matched to a gene: 6. From germline, CDR1 is MRHNA and CDR2 SNTAGT. This CDR3 region has 15 residues. CDR3 sequence reads: CASSVVSGSSDTQYF. CDR3 DNA: TGTGCCAGCAGTGTGGTTAGCGGGAGTTCAGATACGCAGTATTTT.

This clone was observed a single time. V usage is TRBV7-9 and J usage is TRBJ1-5, with 7 bases lining up with TRBD1. CDR1 SEHNR and CDR2 FQNEAQ come from the germline V gene (reference sequence). The CDR3 is 14 residues long. V trimming: 3 bases; J trimming: 4 bases; junction bases outside the gene matches: 3. The CDR3 is CASSLVQGNQPQHF. CDR3 bases: TGTGCCAGCAGCTTGGTACAGGGGAATCAGCCCCAGCATTTT. Drawing the rest from reference TRBV7-9 and TRBJ1-5, the complete variable domain is DTGVSQNPRHKITKRGQNVTFRCDPISEHNRLYWYRQTLGQGPEFLTYFQNEAQLEKSRLLSDRFSAERPKGSFSTLEIQRTEQGDSAMYLCASSLVQGNQPQHFGDGTRLSIL.

This clone has only one observation. The gene calls are TRBV12-1 and TRBJ2-2; the table's D gene call, TRBD1, was not cross checked with the DNA. TRBV12-1 is listed as a pseudogene. The CDR3 covers 17 residues. The CDR3 is CASSLPTGQGASGELFF. In DNA form, the CDR3 reads TGTGCCAGCAGCTTACCGACGGGACAGGGGGCGAGCGGGGAGCTGTTTTTT.

The rearrangement links TRBV30 to TRBJ1-5; no definite D call. The CDR3 length is 13 residues. Trimming stripped 0 bases from V and 5 bases from J, with 8 bases between. CDR1 and CDR2 (germline): GTSNPN, SVGIG (reference sequence). This CDR3 reads CAWSVGEDQPQHF. In DNA form, the CDR3 reads TGTGCCTGGAGTGTTGGGGAGGATCAGCCCCAGCATTTT.

The V and J genes are TRBV18 and TRBJ1-5; 10 bases fit TRBD1. Germline trimming cut 6 bases from V and 6 bases from J; bases unmatched to any gene: 8. The CDR3 sequence is 15 residues long. The germline CDR1 and CDR2 sequences are KGHSH and LQKENI. For the CDR3, the DNA is TGTGCCAGCTCGGCCGGGACAGGGGTAGGTCAGCCCCAGCATTTT. This gives the protein CASSAGTGVGQPQHF.

This clone was recorded only once. This rearrangement joins TRBV6-5 to TRBJ1-1; TRBD1 is a possible D gene (5 bases). Germline lookup yields CDR1 MNHEY and CDR2 SVGAGI. V lost 7 bases and J lost 6, with 9 bases in between. The CDR3 is made up of 11 amino acids. The CDR3 coding sequence is TGTGCCAGCACCGCAGGGTCTGAAGCTTTCTTT. Protein product: CASTAGSEAFF.

The chain carries TRBV2 and TRBJ1-4; TRBD1 aligns across 7 bases. The CDR3 is 18 residues long. Trimming removed 2 bases from V and 3 bases from J; junction bases left unmatched: 12. Germline V gives CDR1 SNHLY, CDR2 FYNNEI. In DNA, the CDR3 is TGTGCCAGCAGTGAACCGGGACAGTTCTTCACCTCTAATGAAAAACTGTTTTTT. Protein sequence: CASSEPGQFFTSNEKLFF. Using reference TRBV2 and TRBJ1-4 for the parts outside the CDR3, the full variable domain is EPEVTQTPSHQVTQMGQEVILRCVPISNHLYFYWYRQILGQKVEFLVSFYNNEISEKSEIFDDQFSVERPDGSNFTLKIRSTKLEDSAMYFCASSEPGQFFTSNEKLFFGSGTQLSVL.